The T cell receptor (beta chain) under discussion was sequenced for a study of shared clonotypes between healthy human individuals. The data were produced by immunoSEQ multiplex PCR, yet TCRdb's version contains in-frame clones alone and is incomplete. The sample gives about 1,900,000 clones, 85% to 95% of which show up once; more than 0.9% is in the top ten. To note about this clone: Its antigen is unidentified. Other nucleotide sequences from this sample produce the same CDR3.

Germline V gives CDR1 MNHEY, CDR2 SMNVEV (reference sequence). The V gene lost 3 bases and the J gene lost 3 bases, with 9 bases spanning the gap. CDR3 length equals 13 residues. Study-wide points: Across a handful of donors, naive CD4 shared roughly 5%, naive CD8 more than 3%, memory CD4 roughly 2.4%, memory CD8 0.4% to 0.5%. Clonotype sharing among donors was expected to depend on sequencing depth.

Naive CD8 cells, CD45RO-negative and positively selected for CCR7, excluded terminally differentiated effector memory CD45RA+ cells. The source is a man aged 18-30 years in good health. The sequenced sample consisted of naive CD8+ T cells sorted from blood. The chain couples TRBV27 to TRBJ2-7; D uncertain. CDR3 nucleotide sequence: TGTGCCAGCAGTTTCGGGCAGTTCTACGAGCAGTACTTC. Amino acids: CASSFGQFYEQYF.